This TCR beta chain was sequenced during a study of monozygotic twins with cystic fibrosis. Overall study findings and caveats: Age, concordance and disease severity did not associate with shared CDR3 numbers. Nucleotide-identical clonotype sharing was significantly higher within monozygotic CF twin pairs than between unrelated CF individuals.

Trimming took off 1 base at V and 0 bases at J, with 9 bases between the two ends. CDR1 LGHNA and CDR2 YSLEER come from the germline V gene. The CDR3 runs to 15 residues. Of note for this clone: Its antigen is undetermined.

TCRdb keeps only in-frame clones here, not all; method: immunoSEQ multiplex PCR. The sample holds some 35,000 clones, over 60% seen once. The receptor comes from a girl between 10 and 17 years old with cystic fibrosis. Sample: blood. The chain couples TRBV4-3 to TRBJ1-1; no reliable D call. The CDR3 DNA is TGCGCCAGCAGCCAAGGGGCAAACCTGAACACTGAAGCTTTCTTT. Translation: CASSQGANLNTEAFF.